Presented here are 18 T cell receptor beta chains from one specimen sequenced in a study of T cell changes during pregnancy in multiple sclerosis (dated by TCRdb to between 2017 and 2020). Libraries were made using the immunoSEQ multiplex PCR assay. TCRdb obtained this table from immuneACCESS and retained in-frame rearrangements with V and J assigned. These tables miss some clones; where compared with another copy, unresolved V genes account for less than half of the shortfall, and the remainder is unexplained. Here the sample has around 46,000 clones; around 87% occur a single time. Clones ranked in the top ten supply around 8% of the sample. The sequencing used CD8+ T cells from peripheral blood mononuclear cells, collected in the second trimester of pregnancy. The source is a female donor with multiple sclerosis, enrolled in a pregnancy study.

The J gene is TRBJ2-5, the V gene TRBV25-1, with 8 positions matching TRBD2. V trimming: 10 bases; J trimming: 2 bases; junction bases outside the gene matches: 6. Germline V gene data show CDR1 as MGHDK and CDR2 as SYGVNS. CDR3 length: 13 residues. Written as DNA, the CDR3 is TGTGCCACCGAAGCGGGGGAACAAGAGACCCAGTACTTC. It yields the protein CATEAGEQETQYF.

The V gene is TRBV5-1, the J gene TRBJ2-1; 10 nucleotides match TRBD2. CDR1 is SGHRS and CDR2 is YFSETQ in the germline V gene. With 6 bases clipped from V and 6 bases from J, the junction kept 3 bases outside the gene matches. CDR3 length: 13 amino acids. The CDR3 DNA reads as TGCGCCAGCAAGCTAGCGGGGGCCAATGAGCAGTTCTTC. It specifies CASKLAGANEQFF.

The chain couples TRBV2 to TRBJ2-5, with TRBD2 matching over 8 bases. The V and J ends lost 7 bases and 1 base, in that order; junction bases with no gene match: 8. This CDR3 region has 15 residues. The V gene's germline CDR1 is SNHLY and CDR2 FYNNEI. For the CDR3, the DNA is TGTGCCAGCATCCGAGCGGGGGTAACCCAAGAGACCCAGTACTTC. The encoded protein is CASIRAGVTQETQYF. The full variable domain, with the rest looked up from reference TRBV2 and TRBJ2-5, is EPEVTQTPSHQVTQMGQEVILRCVPISNHLYFYWYRQILGQKVEFLVSFYNNEISEKSEIFDDQFSVERPDGSNFTLKIRSTKLEDSAMYFCASIRAGVTQETQYFGPGTRLLVL.

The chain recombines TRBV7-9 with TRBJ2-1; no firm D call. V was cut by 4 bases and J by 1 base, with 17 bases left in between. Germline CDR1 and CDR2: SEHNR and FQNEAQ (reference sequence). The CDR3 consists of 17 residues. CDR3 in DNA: TGTGCCAGCAGCTCCTCCCATCTAGTGGCGTCCTACAATGAGCAGTTCTTC. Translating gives CASSSSHLVASYNEQFF. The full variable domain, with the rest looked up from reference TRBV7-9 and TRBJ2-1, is DTGVSQNPRHKITKRGQNVTFRCDPISEHNRLYWYRQTLGQGPEFLTYFQNEAQLEKSRLLSDRFSAERPKGSFSTLEIQRTEQGDSAMYLCASSSSHLVASYNEQFFGPGTRLTVL.

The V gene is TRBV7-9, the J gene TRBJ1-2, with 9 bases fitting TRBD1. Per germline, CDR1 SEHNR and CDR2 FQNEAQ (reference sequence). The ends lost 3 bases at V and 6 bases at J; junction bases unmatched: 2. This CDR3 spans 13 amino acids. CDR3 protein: CASSFDRGNGYTF. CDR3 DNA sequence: TGTGCCAGCAGCTTCGACAGGGGGAATGGCTACACCTTC.

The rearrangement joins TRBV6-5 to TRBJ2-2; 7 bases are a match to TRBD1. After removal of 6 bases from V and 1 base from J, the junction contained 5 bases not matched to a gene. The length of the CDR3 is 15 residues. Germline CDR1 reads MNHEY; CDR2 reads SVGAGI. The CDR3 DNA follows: TGTGCCAGCAGCTATGGGACAGTGAACACCGGGGAGCTGTTTTTT. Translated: CASSYGTVNTGELFF.

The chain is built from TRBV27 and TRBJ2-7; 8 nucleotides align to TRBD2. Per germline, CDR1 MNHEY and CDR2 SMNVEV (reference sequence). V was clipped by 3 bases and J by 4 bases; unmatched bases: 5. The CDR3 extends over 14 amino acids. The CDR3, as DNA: TGTGCCAGCAGTTTTATGGCGGGGGGTTACGAGCAGTACTTC. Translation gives CASSFMAGGYEQYF.

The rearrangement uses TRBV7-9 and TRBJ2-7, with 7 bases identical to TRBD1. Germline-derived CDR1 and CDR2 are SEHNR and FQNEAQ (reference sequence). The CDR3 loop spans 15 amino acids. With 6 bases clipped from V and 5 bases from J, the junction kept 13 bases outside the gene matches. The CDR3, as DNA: TGTGCCAGCAGTTTAAAATTCAGGGGGTCGGACGAGCAGTACTTC. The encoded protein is CASSLKFRGSDEQYF.

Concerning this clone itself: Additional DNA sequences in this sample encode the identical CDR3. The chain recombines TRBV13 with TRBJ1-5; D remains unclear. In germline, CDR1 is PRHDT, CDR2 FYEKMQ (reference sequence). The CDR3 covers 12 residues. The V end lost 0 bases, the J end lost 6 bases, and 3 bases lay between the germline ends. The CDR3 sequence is CASSLGRQPQHF. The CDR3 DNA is TGTGCCAGCAGCTTAGGGCGTCAGCCCCAGCATTTT.

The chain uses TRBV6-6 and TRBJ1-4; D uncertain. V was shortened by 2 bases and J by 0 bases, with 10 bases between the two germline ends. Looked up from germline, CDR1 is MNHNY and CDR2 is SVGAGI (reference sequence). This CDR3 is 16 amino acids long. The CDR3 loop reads CASSYSPAATNEKLFF. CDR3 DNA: TGTGCCAGCAGTTACAGCCCGGCGGCAACTAATGAAAAACTGTTTTTT.

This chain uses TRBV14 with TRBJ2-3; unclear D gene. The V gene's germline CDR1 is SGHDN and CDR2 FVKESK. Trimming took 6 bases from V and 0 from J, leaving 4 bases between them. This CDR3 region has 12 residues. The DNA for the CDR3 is TGTGCCAGCAGTCCTAGCACAGATACGCAGTATTTT. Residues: CASSPSTDTQYF.

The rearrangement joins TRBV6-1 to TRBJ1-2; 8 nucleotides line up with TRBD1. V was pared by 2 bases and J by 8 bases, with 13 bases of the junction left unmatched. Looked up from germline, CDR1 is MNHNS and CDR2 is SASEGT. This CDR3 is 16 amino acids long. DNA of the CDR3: TGTGCCAGCAGTGAATCTTCCGGGACAGGCTGGGTCGGCTACACCTTC. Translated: CASSESSGTGWVGYTF.

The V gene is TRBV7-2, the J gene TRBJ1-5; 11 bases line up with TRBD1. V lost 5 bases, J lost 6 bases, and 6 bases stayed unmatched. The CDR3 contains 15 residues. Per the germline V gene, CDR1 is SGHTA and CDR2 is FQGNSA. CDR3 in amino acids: CASSAGTGGRQPQHF. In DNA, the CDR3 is TGTGCCAGCAGCGCGGGGACAGGGGGACGTCAGCCCCAGCATTTT. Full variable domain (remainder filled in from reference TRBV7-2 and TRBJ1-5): GAGVSQSPSNKVTEKGKDVELRCDPISGHTALYWYRQSLGQGLEFLIYFQGNSAPDKSGLPSDRFSAERTGGSVSTLTIQRTQQEDSAVYLCASSAGTGGRQPQHFGDGTRLSIL.

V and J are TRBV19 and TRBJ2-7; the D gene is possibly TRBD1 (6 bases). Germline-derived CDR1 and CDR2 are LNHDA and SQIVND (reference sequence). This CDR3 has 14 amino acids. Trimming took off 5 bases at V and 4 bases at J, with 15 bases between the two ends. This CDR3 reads CASSPPDRSYEQYF. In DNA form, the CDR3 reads TGTGCCAGTAGTCCCCCAGACAGGAGTTACGAGCAGTACTTC. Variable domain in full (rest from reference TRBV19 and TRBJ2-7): DGGITQSPKYLFRKEGQNVTLSCEQNLNHDAMYWYRQDPGQGLRLIYYSQIVNDFQKGDIAEGYSVSREKKESFPLTVTSAQKNPTAFYLCASSPPDRSYEQYFGPGTRLTVT.

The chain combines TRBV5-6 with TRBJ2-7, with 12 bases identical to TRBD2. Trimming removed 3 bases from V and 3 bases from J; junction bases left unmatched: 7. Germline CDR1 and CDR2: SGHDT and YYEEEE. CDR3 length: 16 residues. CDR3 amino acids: CASSSATSGGFYEQYF. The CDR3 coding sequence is TGTGCCAGCAGCTCCGCGACTAGCGGGGGTTTCTACGAGCAGTACTTC. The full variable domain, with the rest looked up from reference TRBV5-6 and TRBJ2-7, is DAGVTQSPTHLIKTRGQQVTLRCSPKSGHDTVSWYQQALGQGPQFIFQYYEEEERQRGNFPDRFSGHQFPNYSSELNVNALLLGDSALYLCASSSATSGGFYEQYFGPGTRLTVT.

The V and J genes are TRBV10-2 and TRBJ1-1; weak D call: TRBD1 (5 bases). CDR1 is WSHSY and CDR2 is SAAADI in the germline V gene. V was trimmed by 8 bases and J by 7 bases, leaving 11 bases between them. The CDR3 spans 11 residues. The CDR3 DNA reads TGCGCCAGCTATTCGGGGGGTGAAGCTTTCTTT. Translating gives CASYSGGEAFF.

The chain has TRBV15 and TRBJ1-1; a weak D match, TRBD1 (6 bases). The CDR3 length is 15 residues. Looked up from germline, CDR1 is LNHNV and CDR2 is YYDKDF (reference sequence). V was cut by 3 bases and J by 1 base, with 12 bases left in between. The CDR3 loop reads CATSRHREENTEAFF. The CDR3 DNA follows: TGTGCCACCAGCAGGCACAGGGAAGAGAACACTGAAGCTTTCTTT.

CDR3 sequence: CASSLDRIAYEQYF. As DNA, the CDR3 is TGTGCCAGCAGCTTAGACAGGATAGCCTACGAGCAGTACTTC. The rearrangement links TRBV7-8 to TRBJ2-7; a weak D match, TRBD1 (5 bases). The germline V and J ends were trimmed by 1 base and 2 bases, with 9 bases remaining between them. The CDR3 has 14 amino acids. Germline lookup yields CDR1 SGHVS and CDR2 FQNEAQ.